In this sample, the clone carrying this TCR beta chain turned up once. What it binds is unknown. Using immunoSEQ multiplex PCR, the repertoire was profiled, and TCRdb retains in-frame clones only, with some absent. The repertoire holds more than 90,000 clones, with approximately 84% as singletons. This entry is derived from a study of OX40 agonist ivuxolimab in advanced cancers. Study-wide context: 30% to 40% of patients had received prior checkpoint inhibitor therapy.

V was pared by 0 bases and J by 10 bases, with 15 bases between. The length of the CDR3 is 15 residues. CDR1 is LNHDA and CDR2 is SQIVND in the germline V gene (reference sequence). Findings and limits, study-wide: Low normalized T-cell clonal expansion also characterized some of the nonresponders.

Exclusion of a patient followed from autoimmune disease history or systemic immunosuppression. The receptor comes from an adult with an advanced solid tumor such as melanoma, head and neck, liver or kidney cancer. The chain links TRBV19 to TRBJ2-2, with D perhaps TRBD1 (6 bases). Here the sequenced sample was CD4+ or CD8+ T cells sorted from blood, taken in a trial of the OX40 agonist ivuxolimab. Here the CDR3 reads CASSIDHSRGPELFF. DNA for the CDR3: TGTGCCAGTAGTATAGATCATAGCAGGGGCCCGGAGCTGTTTTTT.